This is a list of T cell receptor beta chains from one sample in a study of OX40 agonist ivuxolimab in advanced cancers. The method was immunoSEQ multiplex PCR; TCRdb's version includes in-frame clones alone and lacks a portion of them. Among 83,000 or so clones, 65% to 90% were seen once, and the ten largest hold about 1.9%. This sample comprised CD4+ or CD8+ T cells sorted from blood, obtained in a trial of the OX40 agonist ivuxolimab. The receptors come from an adult with an advanced solid tumor such as melanoma, head and neck, liver or kidney cancer. CDR3s include the opening cysteine and the closing phenylalanine or tryptophan. The D gene is left open where the match is weak. Only some rows state a clone size, as once, few, many or a class for expanded clones.

TRBV4-1,NA,NA,TRBJ1-2,CASSQDFGVGGYTF,TGCGCCAGCAGCCAAGATTTCGGGGTGGGTGGCTACACCTTC
TRBV11-2,NA,NA,TRBJ2-7,CASSLEGNSYEQYF,TGTGCCAGCAGCTTAGAGGGGAATTCCTACGAGCAGTACTTC
TRBV19,NA,few,TRBJ2-7,CASSMAPPGPYEQYF,TGTGCCAGTAGTATGGCCCCCCCAGGCCCCTACGAGCAGTACTTC
TRBV5-4,TRBD2,few,TRBJ2-5,CASSLGSGGARETQYF,TGTGCCAGCAGCTTAGGTAGCGGGGGGGCCAGGGAGACCCAGTACTTC
TRBV7-3,NA,NA,TRBJ2-3,CASSLGVLDTQYF,TGTGCCAGCAGCTTAGGGGTTCTAGATACGCAGTATTTT
TRBV7-3,TRBD1,NA,TRBJ2-6,CASSLQGARRHLSGANVLTF,TGTGCCAGCTCTCTTCAGGGGGCCCGTAGACACCTCTCTGGGGCCAACGTCCTGACTTTC
TRBV5-1,TRBD1,NA,TRBJ2-5,CASRGPGGVQETQYF,TGCGCCAGCAGGGGCCCAGGGGGCGTACAAGAGACCCAGTACTTC
TRBV7-2,NA,few,TRBJ1-4,CASSLAYRAGEKLFF,TGTGCCAGCAGCTTAGCGTACAGGGCGGGAGAAAAACTGTTTTTT
TRBV7-9,NA,NA,TRBJ2-2,CASSFYESTGELFF,TGTGCCAGCAGCTTTTATGAGAGCACCGGGGAGCTGTTTTTT
TRBV2,NA,NA,TRBJ1-2,CASSDFGRPLGYTF,TGTGCCAGCAGCGACTTCGGACGGCCTCTTGGCTACACCTTC
TRBV28,NA,NA,TRBJ1-5,CASSLIRNRGGNQPQHF,TGTGCCAGCAGTTTAATTAGGAATAGGGGAGGCAATCAGCCCCAGCATTTT
TRBV7-9,NA,NA,TRBJ2-5,CASSLGVETQYF,TGTGCCAGCAGCTTAGGTGTAGAGACCCAGTACTTC
TRBV5-6,TRBD1,NA,TRBJ2-7,CASSSQGDRVLYEQYF,TGTGCCAGCAGCTCCCAGGGGGACAGGGTTTTGTACGAGCAGTACTTC
TRBV13,NA,NA,TRBJ2-3,CASSLVVPESTDTQYF,TGTGCCAGCAGCTTAGTAGTCCCGGAGAGCACAGATACGCAGTATTTT
TRBV14,NA,NA,TRBJ2-2,CASSPRRKRSGNTGELFF,TGTGCCAGCAGCCCAAGGAGGAAACGGAGCGGGAACACCGGGGAGCTGTTTTTT
TRBV28,NA,once,TRBJ1-5,CASSLGGGYQPQHF,TGTGCCAGCAGTTTAGGGGGGGGGTATCAGCCCCAGCATTTT
TRBV7-2,NA,NA,TRBJ2-3,CASSLSPVGRLDTQYF,TGTGCCAGCAGCTTATCCCCCGTGGGTCGATTAGATACGCAGTATTTT
TRBV18,NA,NA,TRBJ2-1,CASSSREYNEQFF,TGTGCCAGCTCAAGCCGAGAGTACAATGAGCAGTTCTTC
TRBV5-5,NA,once,TRBJ2-7,CASSLAGDIYEQYF,TGTGCCAGCAGCTTGGCAGGGGACATCTACGAGCAGTACTTC
TRBV6-5,NA,NA,TRBJ1-2,CASSEANYGYTF,TGTGCCAGCAGTGAAGCTAACTATGGCTACACCTTC
TRBV18,TRBD2,NA,TRBJ2-5,CASSPSWGGQETQYF,TGTGCCAGCTCACCATCCTGGGGGGGCCAAGAGACCCAGTACTTC
TRBV28,TRBD1,NA,TRBJ1-5,CASSEGGAEPQHF,TGTGCCAGCTCGGAAGGGGGCGCAGAGCCCCAGCATTTT
TRBV18,NA,NA,TRBJ2-7,CASSPKAQPYEQYF,TGTGCCAGCTCACCTAAAGCGCAGCCTTACGAGCAGTACTTC
TRBV5-8,NA,NA,TRBJ2-1,CASSRYSLNEQFF,TGTGCCAGCAGCCGGTACAGTTTGAATGAGCAGTTCTTC
TRBV19,NA,NA,TRBJ1-2,CASSIRTLNYGYTF,TGTGCCAGTAGTATCCGGACACTTAACTATGGCTACACCTTC
TRBV6-1,TRBD2,NA,TRBJ2-2,CASSVAPSGGVGELFF,TGTGCCAGCAGTGTCGCGCCCAGCGGGGGTGTGGGGGAGCTGTTTTTT
TRBV5-5,TRBD1,once,TRBJ1-2,CASSYQYRGRANYGYTF,TGTGCCAGCAGCTATCAATACAGGGGGAGAGCTAACTATGGCTACACCTTC
TRBV5-5,NA,NA,TRBJ2-2,CASRTNTGELFF,TGTGCCAGCAGGACTAACACCGGGGAGCTGTTTTTT
TRBV2,TRBD1,once,TRBJ1-1,CASSNLDRGTEAFF,TGTGCCAGCAGTAACCTGGACAGGGGGACTGAAGCTTTCTTT
TRBV6-6,NA,NA,TRBJ1-5,CASSPPRLGNQPQHF,TGTGCCAGCAGCCCACCCCGGTTGGGCAATCAGCCCCAGCATTTT
TRBV28,NA,few,TRBJ1-5,CASSGNQPQHF,TGTGCCAGCAGTGGGAATCAGCCCCAGCATTTT
TRBV7-8,TRBD2,NA,TRBJ2-1,CASSPPLRLAGGLNEQFF,TGTGCCAGCAGCCCGCCCTTGAGACTAGCGGGGGGGCTTAATGAGCAGTTCTTC
TRBV28,TRBD1,NA,TRBJ2-4,CASSPSDDRGEWNIQYF,TGTGCCAGCAGCCCCAGTGACGACAGGGGCGAATGGAACATTCAGTACTTC
TRBV4-3,NA,NA,TRBJ1-1,CASSSNRAFF,TGCGCCAGCAGCTCCAACAGGGCTTTCTTT
TRBV19,NA,NA,TRBJ2-5,CASSMSGSETQYF,TGTGCCAGTAGTATGTCCGGGTCGGAGACCCAGTACTTC
TRBV7-9,TRBD1,NA,TRBJ1-4,CASSYGQGSLEKLFF,TGTGCCAGCAGCTATGGACAGGGTTCATTAGAAAAACTGTTTTTT
TRBV19,TRBD1,NA,TRBJ2-5,CASSIPGTGMETQYF,TGTGCCAGTAGTATTCCCGGGACAGGGATGGAGACCCAGTACTTC
TRBV6-5,NA,NA,TRBJ2-7,CASTNRISYEQYF,TGTGCCAGCACCAACAGGATTTCCTACGAGCAGTACTTC
TRBV9,NA,NA,TRBJ2-3,CASSLSAGGADTQYF,TGTGCCAGCAGCCTATCCGCGGGCGGCGCAGATACGCAGTATTTT
TRBV12-2,NA,NA,TRBJ1-5,CASRSSPGGDSNQPQHF,TGTGCAAGTCGCTCCTCCCCAGGGGGGGATAGCAATCAGCCCCAGCATTTT
TRBV6-5,NA,once,TRBJ2-5,CASSYWGPGETQYF,TGTGCCAGCAGTTACTGGGGTCCGGGAGAGACCCAGTACTTC
TRBV4-3,NA,NA,TRBJ2-5,CASSQDIMTETQYF,TGCGCCAGCAGCCAAGATATCATGACGGAGACCCAGTACTTC
TRBV4-3,NA,NA,TRBJ1-4,CASSQAPHRATDEKLFF,TGCGCCAGCAGCCAAGCCCCACACAGGGCCACGGATGAAAAACTGTTTTTT
TRBV29-1,NA,NA,TRBJ2-5,CSVTVQETQYF,TGCAGCGTGACAGTCCAAGAGACCCAGTACTTC
TRBV7-6,TRBD1,once,TRBJ1-2,CASSEDRGFGGYTF,TGTGCCAGCAGCGAGGACAGGGGGTTTGGTGGCTACACCTTC
TRBV7-2,TRBD1,NA,TRBJ1-5,CASSLLGTVSNQPQHF,TGTGCCAGCAGCCTACTCGGGACAGTTAGCAATCAGCCCCAGCATTTT
TRBV10-1,NA,NA,TRBJ2-3,CASSEIRRSDTQYF,TGCGCCAGCAGTGAGATCCGCCGGTCGGATACGCAGTATTTT
TRBV9,NA,NA,TRBJ2-1,CASSGGGLSRINEQFF,TGTGCCAGCAGCGGGGGAGGCCTCAGCCGAATCAATGAGCAGTTCTTC
TRBV10-3,NA,NA,TRBJ2-7,CAISGHRTYEQYF,TGTGCCATCAGTGGCCATCGCACCTACGAGCAGTACTTC
TRBV27,NA,NA,TRBJ2-2,CASKRGRGTGELFF,TGTGCCAGCAAGAGAGGGCGGGGAACCGGGGAGCTGTTTTTT
TRBV27,NA,NA,TRBJ2-1,CASRYSAGPYNEQFF,TGTGCCAGCAGATATTCGGCAGGACCCTACAATGAGCAGTTCTTC
TRBV7-7,TRBD1,NA,TRBJ2-2,CASSDSIGTGAGELFF,TGTGCCAGCAGCGATTCGATCGGGACAGGGGCCGGGGAGCTGTTTTTT
TRBV4-3,NA,NA,TRBJ2-3,CASSQGIAGQADTQYF,TGCGCCAGCAGCCAAGGGATAGCGGGACAGGCAGATACGCAGTATTTT
TRBV11-2,TRBD1,NA,TRBJ2-5,CASSPGTAEETQYF,TGTGCCAGCAGCCCCGGGACAGCAGAAGAGACCCAGTACTTC